A single sample is the source of the 4 T cell receptor beta chains below, sequenced in a study of CD8 T cells in Susac syndrome. Reverse transcription used 0.5 to 1 ug RNA and random hexamers. MiXCR was run by TCRdb on the immunoSEQ multiplex PCR reads, yielding one entry per CDR3 protein. Of under 85,000 distinct CDR3 sequences in the sample, 94% were seen once. The sequencing sample was made of CD8+ T cells from PBMCs. The receptor set was obtained from a human donor with Susac syndrome.

The chain carries TRBV12-3 or TRBV12-4 and TRBJ1-1; D perhaps matches TRBD1 (5 bases). The CDR3 loop spans 14 amino acids. The germline V and J ends were trimmed by 1 base and 5 bases, with 11 bases remaining between them. The CDR3 loop is CASSLDGGGTEAFF. The CDR3 region has the DNA TGTGCCAGCAGTTTAGATGGGGGTGGAACTGAAGCTTTCTTT.

This clonotype was recorded only once. The V and J genes are TRBV5-1 and TRBJ2-2, with D tentatively TRBD1 (5 bases). Deletions cut 5 bases from V and 4 bases from J, with 15 bases between. Germline CDR1 and CDR2: SGHRS and YFSETQ. The CDR3 sequence is 15 residues long. The chain's CDR3 is CASSPTPTATGELFF. In DNA, the CDR3 is TGCGCCAGCAGTCCTACCCCGACAGCCACCGGGGAGCTGTTTTTT.

This rearrangement joins TRBV9 to TRBJ2-5, with D perhaps TRBD2 (5 bases). CDR1 is SGDLS, CDR2 YYNGEE, per germline. This CDR3 has 15 amino acids. The V and J ends lost 0 bases and 3 bases respectively, with 12 bases between them. CDR3 coding DNA: TGTGCCAGCAGCGTAGGTGGGAGTAGGAAAGAGACCCAGTACTTC. Translation: CASSVGGSRKETQYF. Combining the CDR3 with reference TRBV9 and TRBJ2-5 gives the whole variable domain DSGVTQTPKHLITATGQRVTLRCSPRSGDLSVYWYQQSLDQGLQFLIQYYNGEERAKGNILERFSAQQFPDLHSELNLSSLELGDSALYFCASSVGGSRKETQYFGPGTRLLVL.

This chain connects TRBV29-1 to TRBJ1-4; 9 bases map to TRBD1. Germline V CDR1 and CDR2: SQVTM, ANQGSEA. Unmatched junction bases numbered 4, after V lost 3 bases and J lost 8 bases. The CDR3 runs 13 residues. CDR3 sequence (DNA): TGCAGCGTTGATATGGGACAGGGAGAAAAACTGTTTTTT. Protein product: CSVDMGQGEKLFF.